These 11 T cell receptor beta chains were sequenced from one sample in a study of cytomegalovirus exposure and HLA in healthy donors. The PCR contained 60 Vbeta and 13 Jbeta primers. Using immunoSEQ multiplex PCR, the repertoire was profiled, and TCRdb retains in-frame clones only, with some absent. This table has under 200,000 clones, under 90% appearing once. The sample consisted of PBMCs. These receptors were collected from a man aged 25-40 years in good health and CMV-seronegative.

The table lists this clone with a count of one. The rearrangement joins TRBV9 to TRBJ1-2, with 7 bases that match TRBD1. V trimming: 0 bases; J trimming: 5 bases; junction bases outside the gene matches: 1. The germline V gene encodes CDR1 SGDLS and CDR2 YYNGEE. The CDR3 sequence is 13 residues long. For the CDR3, the DNA is TGTGCCAGCAGCGTAGAGGGGGCTTATGGCTACACCTTC. This sequence encodes CASSVEGAYGYTF.

The chain joins TRBV6-5 to TRBJ2-3, with 11 bases that match TRBD1. V trimming: 10 bases; J trimming: 5 bases; junction bases outside the gene matches: 5. The length of the CDR3 is 13 residues. Germline loops: CDR1 MNHEY, CDR2 SVGAGI. Here the CDR3 DNA reads TGTGCCACCCGGACAGGGGGCTTAGATACGCAGTATTTT. Translation: CATRTGGLDTQYF.

This chain links TRBV27 with TRBJ2-1; D perhaps matches TRBD2 (6 bases). Germline CDR1 MNHEY, CDR2 SMNVEV (reference sequence). The CDR3 is made up of 12 amino acids. With 5 bases removed from V and 9 bases from J, the gap between germline ends came to 11 bases. The CDR3 loop reads CASSNMRGEQFF. In DNA, the CDR3 is TGTGCCAGCAGTAATATGCGGGGTGAGCAGTTCTTC.

This clone has just one count. This sequence joins TRBV27 and TRBJ1-5; D call uncertain. Germline V CDR1 and CDR2: MNHEY, SMNVEV (reference sequence). CDR3 length equals 13 residues. V lost 8 bases to trimming and J lost 0 bases, with 8 bases between them. The CDR3: CASGSHSNQPQHF. CDR3 nucleotides: TGTGCCAGCGGCTCACATAGCAATCAGCCCCAGCATTTT.

The CDR3 here is CASSVGLAGAVNEQFF. CDR3 bases: TGTGCCAGCAGCGTAGGGCTAGCGGGAGCGGTCAATGAGCAGTTCTTC. The J gene is TRBJ2-1, the V gene TRBV9; TRBD2 agrees at 10 bases. From germline, CDR1 is SGDLS and CDR2 YYNGEE. The CDR3 totals 16 residues. V lost 0 bases, J lost 6 bases, and 6 bases stayed unmatched.

This clone was observed a single time. This specimen includes other DNA sequences encoding the same CDR3. The rearrangement joins TRBV19 to TRBJ1-1; maybe TRBD1 (5 bases). Germline values: CDR1 LNHDA, CDR2 SQIVND (reference sequence). V was trimmed by 5 bases and J by 3 bases, leaving 28 bases between them. The CDR3 covers 19 residues. The CDR3 sequence: CASSPPTRDGFKAYTEAFF. The CDR3 DNA reads as TGTGCCAGTAGTCCCCCGACCAGGGATGGTTTCAAGGCGTACACTGAAGCTTTCTTT.

The V call is TRBV27, the J call TRBJ1-5; 7 bases align to TRBD1. After removal of 4 bases from V and 5 bases from J, the junction contained 17 bases not matched to a gene. There are 18 residues in the CDR3. Per the germline V gene, CDR1 is MNHEY and CDR2 is SMNVEV (reference sequence). The CDR3 DNA is TGTGCCAGCAGTTCAACCTACTCGACAGGGACCCTGGATCAGCCCCAGCATTTT. Its translation is CASSSTYSTGTLDQPQHF.

The chain employs TRBV6-1 and TRBJ1-1; perhaps TRBD1 as D (5 bases). Trimming pared 5 bases from V and 4 bases from J, leaving 14 bases between. The CDR3 is 14 residues long. Germline CDR1 MNHNS, CDR2 SASEGT. CDR3 region: CASSTAFQGTEAFF. In nucleotides, the CDR3 is TGTGCCAGCAGTACAGCCTTTCAGGGCACTGAAGCTTTCTTT.

The chain has TRBV7-3 and TRBJ2-3, with 7 bases identical to TRBD1. From germline, CDR1 is SGHTA and CDR2 FQGTGA. Trimming removed 7 bases from V and 3 bases from J; junction bases left unmatched: 7. This CDR3 contains 14 residues. CDR3 sequence (DNA): TGTGCCAGCACCACAGGGGTAACGACAGATACGCAGTATTTT. Translating gives CASTTGVTTDTQYF.

V is TRBV7-2 and J is TRBJ2-5; 8 nucleotides align to TRBD2. V was pared by 3 bases and J by 1 base, with 1 base of the junction left unmatched. This CDR3 is built from 14 residues. CDR1 and CDR2 from the germline V gene are SGHTA and FQGNSA. This chain's CDR3 is CASSFGGAQETQYF. CDR3 DNA sequence: TGTGCCAGCAGCTTCGGGGGGGCCCAAGAGACCCAGTACTTC.

The chain couples TRBV23-1 to TRBJ2-7; D ambiguous. TRBV23-1 is noted as an ORF with a role that remains uncertain. This CDR3 contains 15 residues. Trimming took off 3 bases at V and 3 bases at J, with 15 bases between the two ends. In DNA, the CDR3 is TGCGCCAGCAGTCAGAGTCTTCGGTTATTCTACGAGCAGTACTTC. It codes for CASSQSLRLFYEQYF.